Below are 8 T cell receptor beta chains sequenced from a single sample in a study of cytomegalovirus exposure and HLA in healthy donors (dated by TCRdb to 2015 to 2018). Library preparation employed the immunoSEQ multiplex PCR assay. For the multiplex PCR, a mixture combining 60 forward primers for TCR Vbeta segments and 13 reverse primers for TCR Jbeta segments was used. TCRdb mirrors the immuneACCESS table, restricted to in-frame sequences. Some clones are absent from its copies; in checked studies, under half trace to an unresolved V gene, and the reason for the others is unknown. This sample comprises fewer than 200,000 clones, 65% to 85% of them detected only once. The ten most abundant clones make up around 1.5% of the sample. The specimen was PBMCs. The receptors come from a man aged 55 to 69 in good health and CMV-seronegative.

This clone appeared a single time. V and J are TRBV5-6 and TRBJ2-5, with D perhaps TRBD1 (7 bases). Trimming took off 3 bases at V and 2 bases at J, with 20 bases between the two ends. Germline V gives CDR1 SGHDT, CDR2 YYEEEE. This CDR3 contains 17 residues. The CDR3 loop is CASSSGYGGGRQETQYF. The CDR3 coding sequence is TGTGCCAGCAGCTCGGGCTATGGAGGGGGCCGACAAGAGACCCAGTACTTC.

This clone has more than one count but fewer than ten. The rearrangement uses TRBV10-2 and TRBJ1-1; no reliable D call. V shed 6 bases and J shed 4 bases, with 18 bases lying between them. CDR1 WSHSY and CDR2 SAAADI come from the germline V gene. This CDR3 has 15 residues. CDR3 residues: CASRAPGSRVTEAFF. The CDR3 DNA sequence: TGCGCCAGCAGAGCCCCCGGGTCCAGAGTCACTGAAGCTTTCTTT.

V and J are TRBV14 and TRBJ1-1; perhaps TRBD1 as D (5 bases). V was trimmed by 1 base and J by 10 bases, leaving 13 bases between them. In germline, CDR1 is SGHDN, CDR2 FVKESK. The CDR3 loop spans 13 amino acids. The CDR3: CASSQVQGYGAFF. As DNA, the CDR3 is TGTGCCAGCAGCCAAGTGCAGGGATATGGAGCTTTCTTT.

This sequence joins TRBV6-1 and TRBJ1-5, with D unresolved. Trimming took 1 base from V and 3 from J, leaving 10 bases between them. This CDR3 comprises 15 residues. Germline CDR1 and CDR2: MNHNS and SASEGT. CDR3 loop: CASSEGTGFNQPQHF. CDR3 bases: TGTGCCAGCAGTGAAGGGACGGGATTCAATCAGCCCCAGCATTTT.

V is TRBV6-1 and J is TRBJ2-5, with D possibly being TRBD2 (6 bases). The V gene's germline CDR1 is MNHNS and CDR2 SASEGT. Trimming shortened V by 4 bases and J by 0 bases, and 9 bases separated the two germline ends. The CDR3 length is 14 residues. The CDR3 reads CASSVGDYQETQYF. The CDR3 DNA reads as TGTGCCAGCAGTGTAGGGGACTACCAAGAGACCCAGTACTTC.

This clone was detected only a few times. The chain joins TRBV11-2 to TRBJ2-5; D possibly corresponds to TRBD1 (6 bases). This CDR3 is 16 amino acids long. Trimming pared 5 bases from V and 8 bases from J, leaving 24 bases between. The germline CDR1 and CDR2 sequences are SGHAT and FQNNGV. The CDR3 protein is CASSPIRGRGRGTQYF. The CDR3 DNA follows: TGTGCCAGCAGCCCTATCCGGGGCAGGGGAAGAGGAACCCAGTACTTC.

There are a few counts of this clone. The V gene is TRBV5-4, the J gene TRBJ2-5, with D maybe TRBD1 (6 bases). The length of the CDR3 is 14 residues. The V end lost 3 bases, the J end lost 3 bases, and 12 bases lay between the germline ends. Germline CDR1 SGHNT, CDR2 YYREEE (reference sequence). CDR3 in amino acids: CASSSTGWEETQYF. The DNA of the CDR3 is TGTGCCAGCAGCTCAACAGGGTGGGAAGAGACCCAGTACTTC.

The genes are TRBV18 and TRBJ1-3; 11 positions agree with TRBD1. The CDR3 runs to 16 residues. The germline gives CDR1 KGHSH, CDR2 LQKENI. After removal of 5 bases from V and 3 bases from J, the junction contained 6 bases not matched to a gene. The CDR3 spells CASSTGTGGSGNTIYF. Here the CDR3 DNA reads TGTGCCAGCTCAACTGGGACAGGGGGAAGTGGAAACACCATATATTTT.